A single sample gave rise to the 5 T cell receptor beta chains below, sequenced in a study of blood T cell repertoires in COVID-19. The table came from immunoSEQ multiplex PCR; TCRdb's copy has only in-frame clones and leaves some out. The sample records a few hundred thousand clones, less than 85% being singletons. The sample taken for sequencing was peripheral blood. The origin of the receptors is a woman under 30 with acute or convalescent COVID-19.

The chain joins TRBV28 to TRBJ1-5, with TRBD1 identical over 7 bases. V shed 5 bases and J 0 bases; nucleotides not matched to a gene: 4. The CDR3 runs to 15 residues. The germline gives CDR1 MDHEN, CDR2 SYDVKM. Here the CDR3 reads CASSEGQTSNQPQHF. The CDR3 DNA sequence: TGTGCCAGCAGTGAGGGACAGACTAGCAATCAGCCCCAGCATTTT.

CDR3 amino acids: CASSLGGEQYF. CDR3 DNA: TGTGCCAGCAGTCTCGGAGGAGAGCAGTACTTC. The chain joins TRBV12-3 or TRBV12-4 to TRBJ2-7; D is perhaps TRBD2 (5 bases). This CDR3 contains 11 residues. Trimming left V 5 bases short and J 7 bases short, with 9 bases between.

This clone was recorded only once. The genes are TRBV21-1 and TRBJ1-3; TRBD1, as called in the table, went unchecked against the DNA. TRBV21-1 constitutes a pseudogene. There are 17 residues in the CDR3. The CDR3 sequence is CASSKEDRASPGNTIYF. The CDR3 bases are TGTGCCAGCAGCAAAGAGGACAGGGCCTCACCCGGAAACACCATATATTTT.

The chain has TRBV29-1 and TRBJ1-2; a possible D gene is TRBD1 (6 bases). Between the trimmed V and J ends, which lost 7 bases and 6 bases, there was a span of 18 bases. The CDR3 has 13 amino acids. The germline V gene has CDR1 SQVTM and CDR2 ANQGSEA. The chain's CDR3 is CSGLGTGIDGYTF. The DNA of the CDR3 is TGCAGCGGCCTTGGAACAGGGATCGATGGCTACACCTTC.

Only a few counts were recorded for this clone. This sequence joins TRBV19 and TRBJ1-1, with 7 nucleotides matching TRBD1. Looked up from germline, CDR1 is LNHDA and CDR2 is SQIVND (reference sequence). The CDR3 has 14 amino acids. Losses at the gene ends were 3 bases for V and 3 bases for J; bases not matched to a gene: 4. The CDR3 DNA reads as TGTGCCAGTAGTATCAACAGGGGTTACACTGAAGCTTTCTTT. The encoded protein is CASSINRGYTEAFF.